This T cell receptor (beta chain) was observed in a study of blood T cells in healthy people across ages. Combining a sample-barcoded 5' primer with a J-beta primer mix, a second PCR ran for roughly 7 to 11 cycles. MiXCR was run by TCRdb on the 5' RACE reads, yielding one entry per CDR3 protein. The profile shows some 940,000 distinct CDR3 sequences, 25% to 35% of them singletons. Every donor provided roughly 10 milliliters of peripheral blood. Germline V lookup: CDR1 SGHDN, CDR2 FVKESK. The CDR3 spans 15 residues. V lost 4 bases and J lost 4; bases outside the gene matches: 9. These records were also assigned to another study, of T cells of mothers and their children. This second study notes: Samples came from a few healthy Caucasian mothers and their six children.

Sequenced sample: blood. This clonotype was obtained from a woman between 40 and 55 years old in good health. The chain is built from TRBV14 and TRBJ2-5, with 7 bases identical to TRBD2. CDR3 sequence reads: CASSPLGRARETQYF. Here the CDR3 DNA reads TGTGCCAGCAGCCCGTTGGGGAGGGCTCGAGAGACCCAGTACTTC.